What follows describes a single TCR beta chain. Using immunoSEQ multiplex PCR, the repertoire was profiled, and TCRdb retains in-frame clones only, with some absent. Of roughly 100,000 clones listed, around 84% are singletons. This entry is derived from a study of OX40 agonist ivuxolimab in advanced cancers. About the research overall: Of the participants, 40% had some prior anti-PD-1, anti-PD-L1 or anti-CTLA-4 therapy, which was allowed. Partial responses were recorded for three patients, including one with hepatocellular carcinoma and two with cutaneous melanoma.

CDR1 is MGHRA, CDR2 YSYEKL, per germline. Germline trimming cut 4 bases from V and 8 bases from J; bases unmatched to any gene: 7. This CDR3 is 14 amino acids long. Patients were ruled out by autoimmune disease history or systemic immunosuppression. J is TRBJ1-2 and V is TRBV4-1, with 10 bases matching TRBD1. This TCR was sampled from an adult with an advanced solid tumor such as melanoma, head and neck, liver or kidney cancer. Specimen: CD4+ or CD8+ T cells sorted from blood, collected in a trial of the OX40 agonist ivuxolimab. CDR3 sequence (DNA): TGCGCCAGCAGCCGAGCCGGGACAGGGGAAGGCTACACCTTC. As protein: CASSRAGTGEGYTF.